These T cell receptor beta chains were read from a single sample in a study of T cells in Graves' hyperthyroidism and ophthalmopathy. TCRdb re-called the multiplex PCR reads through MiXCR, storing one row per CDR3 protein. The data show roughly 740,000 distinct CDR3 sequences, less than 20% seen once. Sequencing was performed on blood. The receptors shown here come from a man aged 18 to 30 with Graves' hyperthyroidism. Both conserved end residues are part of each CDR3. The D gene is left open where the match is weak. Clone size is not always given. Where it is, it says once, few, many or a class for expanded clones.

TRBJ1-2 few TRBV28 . TGTGCCAGCAGTTTTAAGTATGTGGCAGGTCGAACCAGCTACACCTTC CASSFKYVAGRTSYTF
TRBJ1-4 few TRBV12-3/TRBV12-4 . TGTGCCAGCAGTTTAAGGCAGGGAGCAATTAATGAAAAACTGTTTTTT CASSLRQGAINEKLFF
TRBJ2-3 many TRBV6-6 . TGTGCCAGCAGTTACCGCCTGCCTAGCACAGATACGCAGTATTTT CASSYRLPSTDTQYF
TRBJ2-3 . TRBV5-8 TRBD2 TGTGCCAGCAGCGCCGGACTAGCGGGAGGGGATACGCAGTATTTT CASSAGLAGGDTQYF
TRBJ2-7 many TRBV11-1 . TGTGCCAGCGGGACTGGGGCGTGGCAGTACTTC CASGTGAWQYF
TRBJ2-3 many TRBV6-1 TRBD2 TGTGCCAGCACACCACTAGCGGGAGGATACACAGATACGCAGTATTTT CASTPLAGGYTDTQYF
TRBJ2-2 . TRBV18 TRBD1 TGTGCCAGCTCACCCCGGTCGGGACAGGGCCAGCCCGGGGAGCTGTTTTTT CASSPRSGQGQPGELFF
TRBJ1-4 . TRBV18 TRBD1 TGTGCCAGCTCTCGACAGGGATCTGAAAAACTGTTTTTT CASSRQGSEKLFF
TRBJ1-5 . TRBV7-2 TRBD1 TGTGCCAGCAGCTGGACAGGGGGGAATCATCAGCCCCAGCATTTT CASSWTGGNHQPQHF
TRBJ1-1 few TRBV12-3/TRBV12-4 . TGTGCCAGCAGGACTCGAGGGGGGAAGAACACTGAAGCTTTCTTT CASRTRGGKNTEAFF
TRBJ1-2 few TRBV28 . TGTGCCAGCAGTTTCGGCAGGGTGGGTGGCTACACCTTC CASSFGRVGGYTF
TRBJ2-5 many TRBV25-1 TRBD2 TGTGCCAGCAGTGCCTCCCCTAGCGGGATCGAAGAGACCCAGTACTTC CASSASPSGIEETQYF
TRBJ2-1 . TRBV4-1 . TGCGCCAGCAGCCAAGTCGCGGGATCCAACAATGAGCAGTTCTTC CASSQVAGSNNEQFF
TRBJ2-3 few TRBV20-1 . TGCAGTGCTAGAGATCGAAGCGCCGGCACAGATACGCAGTATTTT CSARDRSAGTDTQYF
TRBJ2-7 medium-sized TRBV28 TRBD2 TGTGCCAGCAGTTTGCCGGGGACTAGCGGGAGTTACGGCGAGCAGTACTTC CASSLPGTSGSYGEQYF
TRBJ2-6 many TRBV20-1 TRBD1 TGCAGTGCTGGCGGGACAGGGGATGGGGCCAACGTCCTGACTTTC CSAGGTGDGANVLTF
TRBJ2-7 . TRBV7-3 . TGTGCACCTCCGTGCTCCTACGAGCAGTACTTC CAPPCSYEQYF
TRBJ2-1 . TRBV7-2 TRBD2 TGTGCCAGCAGCTCTCAGCGGGGCTCCTACAATGAGCAGTTCTTC CASSSQRGSYNEQFF
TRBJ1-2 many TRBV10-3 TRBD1 TGTGCCATCAGCCCGGGACAGGGGACCAATGGCTACACCTTC CAISPGQGTNGYTF
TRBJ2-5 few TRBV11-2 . TGTGCCAGCAGCTTAGGGGGGAGACTAGTAAGGGAGACCCAGTACTTC CASSLGGRLVRETQYF
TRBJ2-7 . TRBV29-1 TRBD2 TGCAGCGTTGAATCTAGCGGGTCCCGATCCTACGAGCAGTACTTC CSVESSGSRSYEQYF
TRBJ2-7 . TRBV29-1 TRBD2 TGCAGCGTTGGTGGGGCGGGAGTGCGGGAGCAGTACTTC CSVGGAGVREQYF
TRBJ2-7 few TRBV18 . TGTGCCAGCTCACCGCCGCCGGGGGAAACCTACGAGCAGTACTTC CASSPPPGETYEQYF
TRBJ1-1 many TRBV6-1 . TGTGCCAGCAGCGTGACAGGTGAGAACACTGAGGCTTTCTTT CASSVTGENTEAFF
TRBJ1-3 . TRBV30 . TGTGCCTGGAGGGACACTTTCTCTGGAAACACCATATATTTT CAWRDTFSGNTIYF
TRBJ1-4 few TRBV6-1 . TGTGCCAGCAGTGATTTCGGGGACGCTAATGAAAAACTGTTTTTT CASSDFGDANEKLFF